These 7 T cell receptor beta chains share one sample of origin, sequenced in a study of identical twins. Each CDR3 protein is one row after TCRdb ran MiXCR on the 5' RACE reads. The sample has some 1,700,000 distinct CDR3 sequences; 32% are singletons. Sample: cord blood. These receptor sequences come from a newborn girl in good health.

This clonotype was picked up many times. The chain recombines TRBV20-1 with TRBJ2-1, with 8 bases fitting TRBD2. The CDR3 has 13 amino acids. The J segment lost 4 bases and the V segment lost 3 bases, leaving 2 bases of the junction unmatched. The V gene's germline CDR1 is DFQATT and CDR2 SNEGSKA (reference sequence). The CDR3 reads CSASSSGYNEQFF. The CDR3 region has the DNA TGCAGTGCTAGTTCTAGCGGGTACAATGAGCAGTTCTTC.

This rearrangement joins TRBV21-1 to TRBJ1-1; the table's D call, TRBD1, was not checked against the DNA. TRBV21-1 is reported as a pseudogene. The CDR3 contains 16 residues. The CDR3 reads CAGRDRGDKVNTEAFF. In DNA, the CDR3 is TGTGCCGGCCGGGACAGGGGGGACAAAGTGAACACTGAAGCTTTCTTT.

About this clonotype itself: A read error is possible here, since a much larger clone lies one base away. The J gene is TRBJ2-1, the V gene TRBV6-5; 7 positions match TRBD1. TRBJ2-7 explains the end of the DNA better; the J call may be wrong. CDR1 is MNHEY and CDR2 is SVGAGI in the germline V gene. This CDR3 region has 15 residues. CDR3 in amino acids: CASSYDRVSYNEQYF. DNA for the CDR3: TGTGCCAGCAGTTACGACAGGGTGTCCTACAATGAGCAGTACTTC.

This clonotype was detected once. The chain employs TRBV29-1 and TRBJ1-2; unclear D gene. Germline CDR1 reads SQVTM; CDR2 reads ANQGSEA. The CDR3 is made up of 13 amino acids. The ends were cut back, 6 bases at V and 4 bases at J, with 15 bases in the middle. Written as DNA, the CDR3 is TGCAGCGTGGATCTTCGGGAGGCCTATGGCTACACCTTC. Protein product: CSVDLREAYGYTF. The full variable domain, rest sourced from reference TRBV29-1 and TRBJ1-2, is SAVISQKPSRDICQRGTSLTIQCQVDSQVTMMFWYRQQPGQSLTLIATANQGSEATYESGFVIDKFPISRPNLTFSTLTVSNMSPEDSSIYLCSVDLREAYGYTFGSGTRLTVV.

CDR3 sequence: CASSQVFGDPIEQYF. In nucleotides, the CDR3 is TGCGCCAGCAGCCAAGTTTTCGGGGATCCTATCGAGCAGTACTTC. V gene TRBV4-1 combines with J gene TRBJ2-7, with D possibly matching TRBD2 (5 bases). The CDR3 covers 15 residues. Trimming cost V 1 base and J 6 bases, with 16 bases left between them. The germline gives CDR1 MGHRA, CDR2 YSYEKL.

This clonotype was counted many times. The chain has TRBV7-2 and TRBJ2-7, with unresolved D. V gave up 3 bases and J gave up 2 bases, with 11 bases separating them. This CDR3 has 14 residues. Germline V gene data show CDR1 as SGHTA and CDR2 as FQGNSA. DNA for the CDR3: TGTGCCAGCAGCTTGGACGGACGGGCCTACGAGCAGTACTTC. This codes for CASSLDGRAYEQYF. Combining the CDR3 with reference TRBV7-2 and TRBJ2-7 gives the whole variable domain GAGVSQSPSNKVTEKGKDVELRCDPISGHTALYWYRQSLGQGLEFLIYFQGNSAPDKSGLPSDRFSAERTGGSVSTLTIQRTQQEDSAVYLCASSLDGRAYEQYFGPGTRLTVT.

The chain employs TRBV7-2 and TRBJ2-7; 9 positions agree with TRBD2. The CDR3 is 14 amino acids. Per the germline V gene, CDR1 is SGHTA and CDR2 is FQGNSA. V gave up 7 bases and J gave up 2 bases; unmatched junction bases: 6. As DNA, the CDR3 is TGTGCCAGCATATCGGCGGGAGGGCCCTACGAGCAGTACTTC. It yields the protein CASISAGGPYEQYF.